This passage covers 24 T cell receptor beta chains from one sample sequenced in a study of cytomegalovirus exposure and HLA in healthy donors. TCRdb keeps only in-frame clones here, not all; method: immunoSEQ multiplex PCR. Here the sample spans some 140,000 clones, over 80% being singletons. The sequenced material came from PBMCs. The source is a woman aged 25 to 39 in good health and CMV-seropositive.

The V and J genes are TRBV2 and TRBJ2-1; 7 bases fit TRBD1. This CDR3 spans 15 amino acids. Germline V gives CDR1 SNHLY, CDR2 FYNNEI. V trimming: 2 bases; J trimming: 1 base; junction bases outside the gene matches: 2. Here the CDR3 reads CASSEQQGSYNEQFF. CDR3 bases: TGTGCCAGCAGTGAACAACAGGGGTCCTACAATGAGCAGTTCTTC.

The CDR3 spells CASSLWAGTGSTDTQYF. As DNA, the CDR3 is TGTGCCAGCAGTTTATGGGCCGGGACAGGTAGCACAGATACGCAGTATTTT. V usage is TRBV27 and J usage is TRBJ2-3; TRBD1 agrees at 8 bases. Losses at the gene ends were 1 base for V and 0 bases for J; bases not matched to a gene: 6. Germline lookup yields CDR1 MNHEY and CDR2 SMNVEV (reference sequence). This CDR3 is built from 17 residues.

This chain uses TRBV4-1 with TRBJ2-5, with 11 nucleotides matching TRBD2. V lost 4 bases, J lost 6 bases, and 7 bases stayed unmatched. The CDR3 extends over 15 amino acids. The germline V gene has CDR1 MGHRA and CDR2 YSYEKL. The CDR3 spells CASSPTSGETKTQYF. In nucleotides, the CDR3 is TGCGCCAGCAGCCCGACTAGCGGGGAAACGAAGACCCAGTACTTC.

The chain recombines TRBV9 with TRBJ2-3; a possible D gene is TRBD2 (5 bases). Germline V gene lookup returns CDR1 SGDLS and CDR2 YYNGEE. Trimming removed 4 bases from V and 0 bases from J, with 12 bases in between. This CDR3 is 15 amino acids long. CDR3 sequence (DNA): TGTGCCAGCAGCCCCAGTCGGGGAAGCACAGATACGCAGTATTTT. As protein: CASSPSRGSTDTQYF.

The V and J genes are TRBV27 and TRBJ2-5; 8 bases map to TRBD2. From germline, CDR1 is MNHEY and CDR2 SMNVEV (reference sequence). The V gene end was trimmed by 3 bases and the J gene end by 4 bases; junction bases not matched to a gene: 4. CDR3 length: 14 amino acids. This chain's CDR3 is CASSLGLAGETQYF. The CDR3 region has the DNA TGTGCCAGCAGTTTGGGGCTAGCGGGAGAGACCCAGTACTTC.

The chain uses TRBV15 and TRBJ2-3; tentative D call: TRBD1 (6 bases). The CDR3 contains 15 residues. The V and J ends lost 0 bases and 5 bases respectively, with 12 bases between them. CDR1 is LNHNV and CDR2 is YYDKDF in the germline V gene (reference sequence). The CDR3 loop reads CATSRDATGVDTQYF. DNA of the CDR3: TGTGCCACCAGCAGAGACGCGACAGGAGTAGATACGCAGTATTTT. Full variable domain (outside the CDR3, taken from reference TRBV15 and TRBJ2-3): DAMVIQNPRYQVTQFGKPVTLSCSQTLNHNVMYWYQQKSSQAPKLLFHYYDKDFNNEADTPDNFQSRRPNTSFCFLDIRSPGLGDTAMYLCATSRDATGVDTQYFGPGTRLTVL.

This chain links TRBV5-6 with TRBJ2-7; 14 nucleotides agree with TRBD2. The CDR3 has 16 residues. Losses at the gene ends were 7 bases for V and 2 bases for J; bases not matched to a gene: 8. Germline values: CDR1 SGHDT, CDR2 YYEEEE. CDR3 in DNA: TGTGCCAGCTTACGGACTAGCGGGAGGTTGACCTACGAGCAGTACTTC. This gives the protein CASLRTSGRLTYEQYF.

This chain links TRBV6-6 with TRBJ1-2; possibly TRBD1 for D (6 bases). V was clipped by 7 bases and J by 4 bases, with 16 bases between them. This CDR3 is built from 14 residues. The germline CDR1 and CDR2 sequences are MNHNY and SVGAGI (reference sequence). The CDR3: CASIRQEMSYGYTF. The CDR3 nucleotides read TGTGCCAGCATCCGACAGGAAATGAGCTATGGCTACACCTTC.

This clone is categorized as large (0.1 to 1%). This chain uses TRBV6-5 with TRBJ2-1; 9 nucleotides agree with TRBD1. After removal of 6 bases from V and 10 bases from J, the junction contained 7 bases not matched to a gene. Germline CDR1 is MNHEY and CDR2 is SVGAGI. CDR3 length equals 13 residues. The CDR3 region is CASRLQGASEQFF. The CDR3 DNA reads as TGTGCCAGCAGACTACAGGGGGCATCGGAGCAGTTCTTC.

The chain couples TRBV28 to TRBJ2-5; 7 nucleotides match TRBD1. Looked up from germline, CDR1 is MDHEN and CDR2 is SYDVKM. V was clipped by 8 bases and J by 1 base; unmatched bases: 7. CDR3 length equals 14 residues. Here the CDR3 reads CASGSQGVQETQYF. CDR3 DNA sequence: TGTGCCAGCGGGAGCCAGGGGGTCCAAGAGACCCAGTACTTC.

The V call is TRBV18, the J call TRBJ1-1, with D perhaps matching TRBD1 (5 bases). The CDR3 extends over 13 amino acids. The germline V gene encodes CDR1 KGHSH and CDR2 LQKENI. V was clipped by 6 bases and J by 1 base, with 9 bases between them. CDR3 sequence reads: CASSDSENTEAFF. CDR3 coding DNA: TGTGCCAGCTCCGACAGCGAGAACACTGAAGCTTTCTTT.

Only one count was recorded for this clone. The J gene is TRBJ2-7, the V gene TRBV15, with TRBD2 matching over 7 bases. The CDR3 sequence is 14 residues long. With V trimmed by 0 bases and J by 4 bases, 3 bases remained unmatched. Germline lookup yields CDR1 LNHNV and CDR2 YYDKDF (reference sequence). The CDR3 DNA sequence: TGTGCCACCAGCAGAGACGGGGGAGGGTACGAGCAGTACTTC. This codes for CATSRDGGGYEQYF. The whole variable domain, remainder taken from reference TRBV15 and TRBJ2-7, is DAMVIQNPRYQVTQFGKPVTLSCSQTLNHNVMYWYQQKSSQAPKLLFHYYDKDFNNEADTPDNFQSRRPNTSFCFLDIRSPGLGDTAMYLCATSRDGGGYEQYFGPGTRLTVT.

The gene calls are TRBV29-1 and TRBJ2-5; D not certain. This CDR3 contains 13 residues. CDR1 and CDR2 (germline): SQVTM, ANQGSEA. V was pared by 3 bases and J by 2 bases, with 10 bases between. The CDR3 protein is CSVDRTDQETQYF. The CDR3 region has the DNA TGCAGCGTTGACAGAACCGATCAAGAGACCCAGTACTTC.

The J gene is TRBJ1-2, the V gene TRBV19; 9 nucleotides match TRBD1. CDR3 size: 14 residues. The ends lost 7 bases at V and 6 bases at J; junction bases unmatched: 9. Germline CDR1 reads LNHDA; CDR2 reads SQIVND (reference sequence). The CDR3 sequence: CASTITGQGNGYTF. The CDR3 DNA reads TGTGCCAGTACCATAACGGGACAGGGTAATGGCTACACCTTC.

This sequence joins TRBV7-9 and TRBJ2-5; TRBD1 might be the D (6 bases). With 4 bases removed from V and 2 bases from J, the gap between germline ends came to 17 bases. The CDR3 contains 16 residues. Germline V gives CDR1 SEHNR, CDR2 FQNEAQ (reference sequence). The CDR3 nucleotides are TGTGCCAGCAGCTCCCCTAGCCTAGGGGGTCAAGAGACCCAGTACTTC. Protein sequence: CASSSPSLGGQETQYF.

This chain links TRBV27 with TRBJ2-3; 7 positions agree with TRBD2. The CDR3 totals 16 residues. Looked up from germline, CDR1 is MNHEY and CDR2 is SMNVEV (reference sequence). V lost 3 bases and J lost 0; bases outside the gene matches: 6. CDR3 sequence: CASSLRAGESTDTQYF. The CDR3 bases are TGTGCCAGCAGTTTGAGGGCGGGGGAAAGCACAGATACGCAGTATTTT.

The chain has TRBV2 and TRBJ1-6, with 9 positions matching TRBD1. The trim removed 6 bases at V and 6 bases at J, leaving 6 bases unmatched. The CDR3 is made up of 15 amino acids. Germline V gene data show CDR1 as SNHLY and CDR2 as FYNNEI. CDR3 nucleotide sequence: TGTGCCAGCAGGGCTACAGGGGGCGGTAATTCACCCCTCCACTTT. This sequence encodes CASRATGGGNSPLHF. Together with reference TRBV2 and TRBJ1-6, the CDR3 gives the full variable domain: EPEVTQTPSHQVTQMGQEVILRCVPISNHLYFYWYRQILGQKVEFLVSFYNNEISEKSEIFDDQFSVERPDGSNFTLKIRSTKLEDSAMYFCASRATGGGNSPLHFGNGTRLTVT.

The chain employs TRBV6-6 and TRBJ1-2; the D is unclear. Germline CDR1 MNHNY, CDR2 SVGAGI (reference sequence). The CDR3 runs to 13 residues. Trimming pared 3 bases from V and 8 bases from J, leaving 13 bases between. CDR3 protein: CASSYGPVEGYTF. CDR3 in DNA: TGTGCCAGCAGTTATGGCCCGGTGGAGGGCTACACCTTC.

The chain recombines TRBV4-1 with TRBJ1-3, with D perhaps matching TRBD1 (6 bases). This CDR3 comprises 17 residues. Trimming took 4 bases from V and 4 from J, leaving 20 bases between them. The germline V gene has CDR1 MGHRA and CDR2 YSYEKL. CDR3 in DNA: TGCGCCAGCAGCCTTGTCGACACAGGGTATGGAGGAAACACCATATATTTT. Its translation is CASSLVDTGYGGNTIYF.

J is TRBJ2-3 and V is TRBV4-1; D uncertain. V gave up 1 base and J gave up 5 bases, with 7 bases separating them. Per the germline V gene, CDR1 is MGHRA and CDR2 is YSYEKL. The CDR3 spans 13 residues. This CDR3 is CASSQGLGDTQYF. The CDR3 DNA is TGCGCCAGCAGCCAAGGCCTCGGAGATACGCAGTATTTT.

The rearrangement uses TRBV29-1 and TRBJ2-7, with D possibly TRBD2 on 6 matching bases. The CDR3 totals 13 residues. Germline assignment: CDR1 SQVTM and CDR2 ANQGSEA. V lost 5 bases to trimming and J lost 4 bases, with 15 bases between them. The CDR3 sequence is CSVLGTSLYEQYF. CDR3 nucleotides: TGCAGCGTTTTGGGGACTTCGTTGTACGAGCAGTACTTC.

V gene TRBV5-1 combines with J gene TRBJ2-1; 8 bases line up with TRBD1. Losses at the gene ends were 5 bases for V and 6 bases for J; bases not matched to a gene: 16. From germline, CDR1 is SGHRS and CDR2 YFSETQ. This CDR3 has 17 residues. The CDR3 is CASSRPPGQVSLNEQFF. CDR3 in DNA: TGCGCCAGCAGTCGGCCCCCGGGACAGGTGTCCCTCAATGAGCAGTTCTTC.

CDR3 amino acids: CSDRDFDNEQFF. In DNA form, the CDR3 reads TGCAGCGACCGGGACTTCGACAATGAGCAGTTCTTC. This chain connects TRBV29-1 to TRBJ2-1; D is possibly TRBD2 (6 bases). Per the germline V gene, CDR1 is SQVTM and CDR2 is ANQGSEA. The V gene lost 7 bases and the J gene lost 5 bases, with 12 bases spanning the gap. This CDR3 is 12 amino acids long.

The chain combines TRBV5-1 with TRBJ2-1, with D tentatively TRBD1 (5 bases). This CDR3 comprises 12 residues. Germline values: CDR1 SGHRS, CDR2 YFSETQ. V lost 4 bases and J 11 bases, leaving 13 bases between the germline ends. The CDR3 protein is CASSRSGMKQFF. The CDR3 bases are TGCGCCAGCAGCAGATCAGGGATGAAGCAGTTCTTC.